This entry lists 12 T cell receptor beta chains sequenced from one sample in a study of identical twins. TCRdb re-called the 5' RACE reads with MiXCR, one entry per CDR3 protein. Altogether around 690,000 distinct CDR3 sequences are present, roughly 20% being singletons, with the ten largest covering approximately 4.3%. These same data were also listed under a study on T cells expressing NK-cell markers.

Sequenced material: PBMCs. The source is a young woman in good health.

V and J are TRBV5-1 and TRBJ2-1; 8 bases map to TRBD1. The CDR3 extends over 21 amino acids. V lost 0 bases, J lost 0 bases, and 17 bases stayed unmatched. Per germline, CDR1 SGHRS and CDR2 YFSETQ. CDR3 residues: CASSLAGPGQGYEGSYNEQFF. The CDR3 coding sequence is TGCGCCAGCAGCTTGGCCGGTCCTGGACAGGGTTACGAGGGCTCCTACAATGAGCAGTTCTTC.

This clonotype was observed a few times. The V gene is TRBV12-3 or TRBV12-4, the J gene TRBJ1-5; TRBD1 agrees at 9 bases. With 6 bases clipped from V and 5 bases from J, the junction kept 5 bases outside the gene matches. There are 14 residues in the CDR3. CDR3 in amino acids: CASSTGQGDQPQHF. The DNA of the CDR3 is TGTGCCAGCAGCACGGGACAGGGAGATCAGCCCCAGCATTTT.

The chain's CDR3 is CAYGGDPSTDTQYF. The CDR3 nucleotides read TGTGCCTACGGGGGGGACCCTAGCACAGATACGCAGTATTTT. The V call is TRBV10-3, the J call TRBJ2-3; 8 bases agree with TRBD2. This CDR3 is 14 amino acids long. The V and J ends lost 11 bases and 0 bases, in that order; junction bases with no gene match: 7. Looked up from germline, CDR1 is ENHRY and CDR2 is SYGVKD.

The genes are TRBV9 and TRBJ2-1; 7 nucleotides match TRBD1. V was pared by 3 bases and J by 5 bases, with 11 bases of the junction left unmatched. The germline V gene encodes CDR1 SGDLS and CDR2 YYNGEE. This CDR3 has 16 amino acids. CDR3 sequence: CASSETGTEFDNEQFF. CDR3 DNA: TGTGCCAGCAGCGAGACCGGGACAGAGTTCGACAATGAGCAGTTCTTC. Full variable domain (outside the CDR3, taken from reference TRBV9 and TRBJ2-1): DSGVTQTPKHLITATGQRVTLRCSPRSGDLSVYWYQQSLDQGLQFLIQYYNGEERAKGNILERFSAQQFPDLHSELNLSSLELGDSALYFCASSETGTEFDNEQFFGPGTRLTVL.

The V and J genes are TRBV4-3 and TRBJ2-5; possibly TRBD1 or TRBD2 for D (5 bases each). The CDR3 has 14 residues. The V end lost 1 base, the J end lost 4 bases, and 10 bases lay between the germline ends. Germline CDR1 reads LGHNA; CDR2 reads YSLEER. CDR3 sequence (DNA): TGCGCCAGCAGCCAAGTGGGGGACCCAGAGACCCAGTACTTC. Protein sequence: CASSQVGDPETQYF.

This clonotype was counted between two and nine times. The chain couples TRBV6-1 to TRBJ1-6, with 8 bases that match TRBD1. Trimming removed 6 bases from V and 10 bases from J; junction bases left unmatched: 14. This CDR3 is 16 amino acids long. The germline V gene encodes CDR1 MNHNS and CDR2 SASEGT. The CDR3 DNA reads TGTGCCAGCAGCCTCGTCGGGCAGGGGGCAGGGTCACCCCTCCACTTT. Residues: CASSLVGQGAGSPLHF.

This clonotype has at least ten counts. The chain employs TRBV13 and TRBJ2-3; 9 bases agree with TRBD2. After removal of 5 bases from V and 1 base from J, the junction contained 4 bases not matched to a gene. Germline V gene lookup returns CDR1 PRHDT and CDR2 FYEKMQ (reference sequence). This CDR3 region has 15 residues. The chain's CDR3 is CASSRRTSGTDTQYF. The CDR3 coding sequence is TGTGCCAGCAGCAGAAGGACTAGCGGCACAGATACGCAGTATTTT.

This chain connects TRBV4-3 to TRBJ2-5; TRBD1 matches at 9 bases. V lost 1 base, J lost 5 bases, and 5 bases stayed unmatched. The CDR3 contains 15 residues. The germline CDR1 and CDR2 sequences are LGHNA and YSLEER. The CDR3 DNA reads TGCGCCAGCAGCCAAGGAACCGGGACAGGGGAGACCCAGTACTTC. Its translation is CASSQGTGTGETQYF.

There are a few counts of this clonotype. The chain uses TRBV29-1 and TRBJ2-1, with 10 nucleotides matching TRBD2. Per germline, CDR1 SQVTM and CDR2 ANQGSEA. CDR3 length: 17 residues. V lost 7 bases to trimming and J lost 7 bases; unmatched junction nucleotides: 19. CDR3 sequence (DNA): TGCAGCGCCACCCACAGGGGAGCGGGAGGGCCCGGGAATGAGCAGTTCTTC. Its protein is CSATHRGAGGPGNEQFF.

This clonotype was found once. The chain combines TRBV5-1 with TRBJ2-2; 8 bases fit TRBD2. V shed 6 bases and J 5 bases; nucleotides not matched to a gene: 12. Germline CDR1 and CDR2: SGHRS and YFSETQ. This CDR3 comprises 16 residues. This chain's CDR3 is CASTEQAGVGTGELFF. CDR3 DNA sequence: TGCGCCAGCACGGAACAAGCGGGAGTGGGGACCGGGGAGCTGTTTTTT.

The rearrangement uses TRBV30 and TRBJ2-2; tentatively, D is TRBD2 (6 bases). Trimming took 6 bases from V and 2 from J, leaving 13 bases between them. The CDR3 is made up of 14 amino acids. Germline assignment: CDR1 GTSNPN and CDR2 SVGIG (reference sequence). The CDR3, as DNA: TGTGCCTGCGAGCGGGTAGGAAACACCGGGGAGCTGTTTTTT. Protein sequence: CACERVGNTGELFF.

This clonotype has more than one count but fewer than ten. V is TRBV7-2 and J is TRBJ2-7; D is uncertain. V was trimmed by 0 bases and J by 3 bases, leaving 6 bases between them. The CDR3 is made up of 13 amino acids. Germline lookup yields CDR1 SGHTA and CDR2 FQGNSA. This chain's CDR3 is CASSLALLYEQYF. CDR3 bases: TGTGCCAGCAGCTTAGCACTTCTCTACGAGCAGTACTTC.